This T cell receptor beta chain derives from a study of blood T cell repertoires in COVID-19. Across the whole study: In each case, the material was cDNA or gDNA derived from T cells, B-cell-depleted T cells, or PBMCs.

As originally analysed: Amplified reference gene primers provided the basis for estimating nucleated cell counts. The assay was immunoSEQ multiplex PCR, and TCRdb's table has in-frame clones only and misses some. V and J calls and clone size are given by that table; D and trimming were obtained from the DNA. The sample consists of around 250,000 clones, roughly 86% of them appearing once. This clonotype was sampled from a woman aged 70-85 years with active or convalescent COVID-19. The material sequenced was peripheral blood.

The DNA for the CDR3 is TGTGCCAGCAGTTACCTCCTGACAGGGAACTATCAAGAGACCCAGTACTTC. The encoded protein is CASSYLLTGNYQETQYF. The chain couples TRBV6-2 or TRBV6-3 to TRBJ2-5, with 7 nucleotides matching TRBD1. With 2 bases clipped from V and 2 bases from J, the junction kept 11 bases outside the gene matches. The CDR3 is made up of 17 amino acids. CDR1 is MNHEY, CDR2 SVGEGT, per germline.